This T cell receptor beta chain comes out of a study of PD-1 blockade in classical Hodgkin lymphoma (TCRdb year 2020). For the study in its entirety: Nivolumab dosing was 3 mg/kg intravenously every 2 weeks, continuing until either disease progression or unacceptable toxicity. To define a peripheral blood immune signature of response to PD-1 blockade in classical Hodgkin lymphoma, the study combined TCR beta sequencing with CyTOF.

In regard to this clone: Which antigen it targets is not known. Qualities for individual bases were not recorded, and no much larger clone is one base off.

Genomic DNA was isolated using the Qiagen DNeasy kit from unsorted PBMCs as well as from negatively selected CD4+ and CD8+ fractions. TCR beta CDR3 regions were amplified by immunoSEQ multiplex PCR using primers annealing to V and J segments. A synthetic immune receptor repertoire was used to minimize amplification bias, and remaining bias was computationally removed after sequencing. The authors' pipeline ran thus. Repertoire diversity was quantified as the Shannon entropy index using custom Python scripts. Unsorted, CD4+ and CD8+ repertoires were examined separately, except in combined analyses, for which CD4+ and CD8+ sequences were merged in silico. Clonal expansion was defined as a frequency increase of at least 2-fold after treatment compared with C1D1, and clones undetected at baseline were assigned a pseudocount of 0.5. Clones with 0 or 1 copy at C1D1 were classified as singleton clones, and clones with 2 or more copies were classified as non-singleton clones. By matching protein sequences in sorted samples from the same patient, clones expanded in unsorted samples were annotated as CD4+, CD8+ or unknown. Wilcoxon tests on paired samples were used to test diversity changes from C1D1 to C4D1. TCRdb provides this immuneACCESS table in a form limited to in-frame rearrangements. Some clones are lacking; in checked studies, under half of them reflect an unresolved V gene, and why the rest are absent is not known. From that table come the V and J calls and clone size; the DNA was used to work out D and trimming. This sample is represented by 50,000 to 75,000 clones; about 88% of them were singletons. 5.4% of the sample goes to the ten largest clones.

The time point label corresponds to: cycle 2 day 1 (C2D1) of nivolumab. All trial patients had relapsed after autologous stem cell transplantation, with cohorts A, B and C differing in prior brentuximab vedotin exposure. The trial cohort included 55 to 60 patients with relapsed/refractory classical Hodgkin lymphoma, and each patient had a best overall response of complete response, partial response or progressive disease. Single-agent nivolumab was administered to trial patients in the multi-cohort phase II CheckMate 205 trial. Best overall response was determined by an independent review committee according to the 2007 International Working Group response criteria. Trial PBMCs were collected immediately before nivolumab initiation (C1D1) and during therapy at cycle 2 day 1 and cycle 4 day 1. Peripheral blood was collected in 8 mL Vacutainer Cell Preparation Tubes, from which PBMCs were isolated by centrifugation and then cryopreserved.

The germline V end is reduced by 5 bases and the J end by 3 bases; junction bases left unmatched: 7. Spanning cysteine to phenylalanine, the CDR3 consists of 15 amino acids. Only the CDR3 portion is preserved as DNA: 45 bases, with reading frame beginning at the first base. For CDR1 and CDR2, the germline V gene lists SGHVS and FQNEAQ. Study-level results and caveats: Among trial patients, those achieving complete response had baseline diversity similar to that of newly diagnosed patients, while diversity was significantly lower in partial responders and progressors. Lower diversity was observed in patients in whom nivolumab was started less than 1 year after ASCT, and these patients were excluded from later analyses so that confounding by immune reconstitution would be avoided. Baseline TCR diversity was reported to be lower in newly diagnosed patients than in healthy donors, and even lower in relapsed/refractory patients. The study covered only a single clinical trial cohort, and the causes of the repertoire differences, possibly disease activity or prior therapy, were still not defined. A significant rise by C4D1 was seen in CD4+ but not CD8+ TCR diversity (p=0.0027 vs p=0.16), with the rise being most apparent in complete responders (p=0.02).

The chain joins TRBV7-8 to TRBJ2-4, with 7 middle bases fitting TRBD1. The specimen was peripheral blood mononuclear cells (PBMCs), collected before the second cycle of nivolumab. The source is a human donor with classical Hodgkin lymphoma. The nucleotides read TGTGCCAGCAGCCTGGGACAGTCGTTCAAAAACATTCAGTACTTC. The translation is CASSLGQSFKNIQYF.